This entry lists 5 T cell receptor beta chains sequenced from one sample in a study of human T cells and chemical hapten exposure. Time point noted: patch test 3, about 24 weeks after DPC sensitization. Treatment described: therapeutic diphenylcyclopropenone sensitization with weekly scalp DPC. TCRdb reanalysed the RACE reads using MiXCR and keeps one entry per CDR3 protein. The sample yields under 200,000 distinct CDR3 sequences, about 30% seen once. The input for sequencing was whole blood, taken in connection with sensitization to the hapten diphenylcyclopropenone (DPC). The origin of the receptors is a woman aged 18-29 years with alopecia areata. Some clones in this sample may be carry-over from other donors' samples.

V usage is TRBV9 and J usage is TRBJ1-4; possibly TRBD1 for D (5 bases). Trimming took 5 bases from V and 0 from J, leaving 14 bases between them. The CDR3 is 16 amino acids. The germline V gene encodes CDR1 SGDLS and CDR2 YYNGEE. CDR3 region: CASSATGFPTNEKLFF. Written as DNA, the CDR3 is TGTGCCAGCAGTGCAACAGGTTTCCCAACTAATGAAAAACTGTTTTTT.

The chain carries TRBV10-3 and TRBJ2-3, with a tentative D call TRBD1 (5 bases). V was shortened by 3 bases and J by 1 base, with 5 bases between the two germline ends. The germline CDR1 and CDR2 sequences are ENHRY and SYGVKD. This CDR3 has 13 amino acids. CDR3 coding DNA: TGTGCCATCAGTGACAGGGGCACAGATACGCAGTATTTT. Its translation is CAISDRGTDTQYF.

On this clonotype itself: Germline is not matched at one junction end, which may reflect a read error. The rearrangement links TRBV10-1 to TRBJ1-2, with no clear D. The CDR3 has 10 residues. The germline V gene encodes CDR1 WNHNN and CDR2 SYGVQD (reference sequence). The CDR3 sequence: CASSRGPRSF. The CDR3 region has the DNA TGCGCCAGCAGTAGAGGACCGCGCTCCTTC.

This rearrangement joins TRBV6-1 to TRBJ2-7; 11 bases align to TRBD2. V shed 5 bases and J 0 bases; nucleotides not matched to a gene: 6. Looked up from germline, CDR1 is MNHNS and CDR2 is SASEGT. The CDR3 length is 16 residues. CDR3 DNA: TGTGCCAGCAGTAAAAGGACTAGCGGGTTCTCCTACGAGCAGTACTTC. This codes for CASSKRTSGFSYEQYF.

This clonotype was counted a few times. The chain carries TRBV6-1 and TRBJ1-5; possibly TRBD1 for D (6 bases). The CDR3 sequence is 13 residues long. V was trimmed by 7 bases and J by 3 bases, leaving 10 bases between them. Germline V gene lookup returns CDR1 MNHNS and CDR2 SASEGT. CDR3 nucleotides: TGTGCCAGCAAGGGGGAGATCAATCAGCCCCAGCATTTT. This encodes CASKGEINQPQHF.